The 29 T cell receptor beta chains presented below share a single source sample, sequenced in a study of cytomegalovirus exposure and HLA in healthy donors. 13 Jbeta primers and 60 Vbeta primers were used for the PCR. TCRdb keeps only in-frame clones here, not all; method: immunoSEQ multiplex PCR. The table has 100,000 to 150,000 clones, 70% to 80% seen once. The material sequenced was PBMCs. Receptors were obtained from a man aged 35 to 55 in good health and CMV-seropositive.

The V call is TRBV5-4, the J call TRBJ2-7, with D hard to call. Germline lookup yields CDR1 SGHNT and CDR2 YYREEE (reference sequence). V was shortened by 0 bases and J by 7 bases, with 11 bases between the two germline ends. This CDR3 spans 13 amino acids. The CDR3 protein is CASSLGPLGEQYF. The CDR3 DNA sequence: TGTGCCAGCAGCTTGGGGCCCCTCGGGGAGCAGTACTTC.

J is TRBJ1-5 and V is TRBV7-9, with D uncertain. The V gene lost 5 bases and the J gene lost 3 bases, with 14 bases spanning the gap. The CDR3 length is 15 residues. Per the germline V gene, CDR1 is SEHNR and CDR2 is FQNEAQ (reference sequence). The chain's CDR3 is CASSPDGSVNQPQHF. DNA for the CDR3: TGTGCCAGCAGCCCCGACGGGTCCGTCAATCAGCCCCAGCATTTT.

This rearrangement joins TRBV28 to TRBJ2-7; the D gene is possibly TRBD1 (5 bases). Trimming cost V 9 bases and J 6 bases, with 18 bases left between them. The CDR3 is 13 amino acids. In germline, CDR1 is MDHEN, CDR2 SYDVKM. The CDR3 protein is CASGAPGRGEQYF. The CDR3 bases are TGTGCCAGTGGGGCCCCCGGACGAGGCGAGCAGTACTTC.

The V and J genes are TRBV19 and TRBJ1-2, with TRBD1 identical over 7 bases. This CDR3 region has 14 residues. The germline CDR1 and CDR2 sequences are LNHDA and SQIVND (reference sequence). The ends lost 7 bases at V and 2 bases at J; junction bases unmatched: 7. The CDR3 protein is CASNRDSVNYGYTF. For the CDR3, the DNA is TGTGCCAGTAACCGGGACAGCGTAAACTATGGCTACACCTTC.

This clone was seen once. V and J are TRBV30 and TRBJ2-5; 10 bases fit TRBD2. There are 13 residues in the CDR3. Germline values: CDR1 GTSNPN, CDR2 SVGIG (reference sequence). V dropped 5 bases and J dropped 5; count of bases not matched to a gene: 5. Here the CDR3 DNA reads TGTGCCTGGGAGCGGGGGGGCCGGGAGACCCAGTACTTC. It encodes CAWERGGRETQYF.

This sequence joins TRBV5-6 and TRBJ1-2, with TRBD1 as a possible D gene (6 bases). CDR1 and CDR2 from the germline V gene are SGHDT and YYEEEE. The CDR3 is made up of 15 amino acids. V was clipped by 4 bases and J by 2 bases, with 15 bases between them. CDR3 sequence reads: CASSHWTVTNYGYTF. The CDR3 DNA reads TGTGCCAGCAGCCACTGGACAGTAACGAACTATGGCTACACCTTC.

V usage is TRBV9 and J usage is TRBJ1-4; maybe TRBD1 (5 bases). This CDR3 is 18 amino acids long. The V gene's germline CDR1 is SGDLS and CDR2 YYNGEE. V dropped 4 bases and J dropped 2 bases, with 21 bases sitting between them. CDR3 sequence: CASSSVGGVRATNEKLFF. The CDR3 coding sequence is TGTGCCAGCAGCTCAGTCGGGGGAGTTCGGGCGACTAATGAAAAACTGTTTTTT.

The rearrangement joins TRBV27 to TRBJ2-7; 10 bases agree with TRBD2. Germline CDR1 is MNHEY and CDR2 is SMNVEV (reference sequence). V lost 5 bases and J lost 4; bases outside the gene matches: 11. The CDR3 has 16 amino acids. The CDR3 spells CASSLPGLATLYEQYF. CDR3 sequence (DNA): TGTGCCAGCAGTCTCCCGGGACTAGCGACGTTATACGAGCAGTACTTC.

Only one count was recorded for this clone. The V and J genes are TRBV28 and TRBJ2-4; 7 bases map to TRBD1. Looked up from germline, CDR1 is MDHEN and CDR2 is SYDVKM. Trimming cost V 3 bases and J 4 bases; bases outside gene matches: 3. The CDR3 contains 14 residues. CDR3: CASSFGGQKNIQYF. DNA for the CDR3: TGTGCCAGCAGTTTTGGGGGACAGAAAAACATTCAGTACTTC.

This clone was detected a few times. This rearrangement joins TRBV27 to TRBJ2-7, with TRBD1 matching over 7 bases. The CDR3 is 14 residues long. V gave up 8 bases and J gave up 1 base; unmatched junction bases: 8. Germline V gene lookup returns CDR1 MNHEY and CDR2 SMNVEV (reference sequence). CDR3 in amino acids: CASAYNRGSYEQYF. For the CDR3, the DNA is TGTGCCAGCGCTTACAACAGGGGTTCCTACGAGCAGTACTTC.

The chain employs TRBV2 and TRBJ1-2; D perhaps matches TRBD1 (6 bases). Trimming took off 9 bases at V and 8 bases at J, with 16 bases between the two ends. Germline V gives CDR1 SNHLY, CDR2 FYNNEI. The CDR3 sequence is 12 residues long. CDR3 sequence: CASGKRTDGYTF. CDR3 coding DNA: TGTGCCAGTGGGAAGCGGACAGACGGCTACACCTTC.

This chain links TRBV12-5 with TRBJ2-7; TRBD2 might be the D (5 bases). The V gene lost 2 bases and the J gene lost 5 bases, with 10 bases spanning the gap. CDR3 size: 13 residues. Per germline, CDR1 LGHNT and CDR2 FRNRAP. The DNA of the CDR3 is TGTGCTAGTGGTTTGTCACGGGGAGACGAGCAGTACTTC. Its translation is CASGLSRGDEQYF.

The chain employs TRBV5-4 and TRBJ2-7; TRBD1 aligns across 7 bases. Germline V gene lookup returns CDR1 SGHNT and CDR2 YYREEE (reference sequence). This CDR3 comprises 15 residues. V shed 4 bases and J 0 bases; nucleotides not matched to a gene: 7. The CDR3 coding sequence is TGTGCCAGCAGCCGGACAGGCGGAAGCTCCTACGAGCAGTACTTC. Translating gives CASSRTGGSSYEQYF.

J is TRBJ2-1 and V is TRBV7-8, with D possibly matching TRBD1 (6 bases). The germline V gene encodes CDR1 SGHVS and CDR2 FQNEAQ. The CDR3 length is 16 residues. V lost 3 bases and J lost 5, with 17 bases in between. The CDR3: CASSFSNRVRHNEQFF. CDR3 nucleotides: TGTGCCAGCAGCTTCTCCAACAGGGTTCGGCACAATGAGCAGTTCTTC.

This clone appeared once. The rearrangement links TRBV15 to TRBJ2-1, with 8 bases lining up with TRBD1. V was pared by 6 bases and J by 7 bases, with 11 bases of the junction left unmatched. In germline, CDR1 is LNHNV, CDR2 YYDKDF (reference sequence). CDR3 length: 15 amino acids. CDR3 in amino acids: CATSHPTGARNEQFF. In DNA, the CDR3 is TGTGCCACCAGTCACCCGACAGGGGCGAGGAATGAGCAGTTCTTC.

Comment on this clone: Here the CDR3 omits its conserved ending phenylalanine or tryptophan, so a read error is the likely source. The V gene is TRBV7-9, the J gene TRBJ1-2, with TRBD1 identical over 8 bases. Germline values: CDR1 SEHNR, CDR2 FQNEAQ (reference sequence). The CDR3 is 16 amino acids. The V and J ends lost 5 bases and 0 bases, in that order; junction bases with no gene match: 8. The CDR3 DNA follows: TGTGCCAGCAGCCCGTTGGGACAGGCATCTAACTATGGCTACACCTCC. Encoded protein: CASSPLGQASNYGYTS.

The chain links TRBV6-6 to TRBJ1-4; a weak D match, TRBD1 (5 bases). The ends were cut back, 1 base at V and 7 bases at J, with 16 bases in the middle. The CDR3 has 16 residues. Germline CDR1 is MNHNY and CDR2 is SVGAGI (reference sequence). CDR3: CASSYLGDVSGEKLFF. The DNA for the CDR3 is TGTGCCAGCAGTTACTTAGGGGATGTTAGCGGTGAAAAACTGTTTTTT.

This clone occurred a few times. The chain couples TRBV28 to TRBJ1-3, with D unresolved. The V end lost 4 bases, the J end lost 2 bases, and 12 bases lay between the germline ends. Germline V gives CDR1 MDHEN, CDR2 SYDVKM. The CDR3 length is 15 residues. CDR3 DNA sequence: TGTGCCAGCAGTTGGGCTTCCCGTCCTGGAAACACCATATATTTT. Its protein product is CASSWASRPGNTIYF.

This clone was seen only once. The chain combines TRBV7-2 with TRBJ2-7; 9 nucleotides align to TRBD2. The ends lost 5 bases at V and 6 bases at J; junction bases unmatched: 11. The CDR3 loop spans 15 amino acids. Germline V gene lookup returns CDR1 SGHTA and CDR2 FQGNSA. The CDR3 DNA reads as TGTGCCAGCAGCCCACCCGCGGGAGGGGGGACCGAGCAGTACTTC. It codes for CASSPPAGGGTEQYF. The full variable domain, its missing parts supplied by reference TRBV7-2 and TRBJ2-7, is GAGVSQSPSNKVTEKGKDVELRCDPISGHTALYWYRQSLGQGLEFLIYFQGNSAPDKSGLPSDRFSAERTGGSVSTLTIQRTQQEDSAVYLCASSPPAGGGTEQYFGPGTRLTVT.

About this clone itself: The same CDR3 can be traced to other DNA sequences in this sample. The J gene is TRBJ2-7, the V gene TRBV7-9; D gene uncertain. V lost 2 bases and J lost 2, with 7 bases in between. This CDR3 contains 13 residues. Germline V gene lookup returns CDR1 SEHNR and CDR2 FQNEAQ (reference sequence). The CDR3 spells CASSLSSAYEQYF. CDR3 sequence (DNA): TGTGCCAGCAGCTTAAGCTCCGCCTACGAGCAGTACTTC.

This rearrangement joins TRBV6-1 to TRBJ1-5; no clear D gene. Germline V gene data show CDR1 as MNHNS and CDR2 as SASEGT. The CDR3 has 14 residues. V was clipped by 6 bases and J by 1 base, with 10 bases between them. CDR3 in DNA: TGTGCCAGCAGGCGAGTTTACAGCAATCAGCCCCAGCATTTT. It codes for CASRRVYSNQPQHF.

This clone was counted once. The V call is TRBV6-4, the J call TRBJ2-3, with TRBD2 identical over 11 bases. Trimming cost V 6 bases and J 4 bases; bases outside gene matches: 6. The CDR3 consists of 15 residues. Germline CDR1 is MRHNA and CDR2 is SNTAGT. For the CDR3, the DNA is TGTGCCAGCAGGGAAACTAGCGGGGGCGCAGATACGCAGTATTTT. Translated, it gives CASRETSGGADTQYF.

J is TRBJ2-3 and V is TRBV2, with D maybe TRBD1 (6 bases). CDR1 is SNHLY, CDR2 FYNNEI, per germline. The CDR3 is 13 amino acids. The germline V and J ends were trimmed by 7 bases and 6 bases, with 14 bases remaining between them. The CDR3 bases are TGTGCCAGCAACGCACAGGGTGCCGATACGCAGTATTTT. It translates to CASNAQGADTQYF.

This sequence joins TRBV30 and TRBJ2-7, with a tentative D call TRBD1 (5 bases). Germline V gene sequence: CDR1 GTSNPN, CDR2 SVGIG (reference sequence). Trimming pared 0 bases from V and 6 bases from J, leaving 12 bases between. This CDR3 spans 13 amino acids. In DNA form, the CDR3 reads TGTGCCTGGAGTGTACTCAGGGAAAGCGAGCAGTACTTC. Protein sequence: CAWSVLRESEQYF. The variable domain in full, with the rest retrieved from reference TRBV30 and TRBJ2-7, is SQTIHQWPATLVQPVGSPLSLECTVEGTSNPNLYWYRQAAGRGLQLLFYSVGIGQISSEVPQNLSASRPQDRQFILSSKKLLLSDSGFYLCAWSVLRESEQYFGPGTRLTVT.

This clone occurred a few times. The chain's CDR3 is CASNTGNRELFF. CDR3 DNA: TGTGCCAGCAATACAGGCAACAGGGAGCTGTTTTTT. This chain joins TRBV7-6 and TRBJ2-2; tentatively, D is TRBD1 (5 bases). Trimming took 7 bases from V and 9 from J, leaving 12 bases between them. The CDR3 covers 12 residues. Germline V lookup: CDR1 SGHVS, CDR2 FNYEAQ. Full variable domain (missing parts from reference TRBV7-6 and TRBJ2-2): GAGVSQSPRYKVTKRGQDVALRCDPISGHVSLYWYRQALGQGPEFLTYFNYEAQQDKSGLPNDRFSAERPEGSISTLTIQRTEQRDSAMYRCASNTGNRELFFGEGSRLTVL.

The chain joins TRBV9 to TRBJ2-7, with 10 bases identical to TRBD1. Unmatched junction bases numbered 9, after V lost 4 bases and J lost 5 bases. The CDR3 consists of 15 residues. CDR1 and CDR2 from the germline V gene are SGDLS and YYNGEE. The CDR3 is CASSPQGDRGHEQYF. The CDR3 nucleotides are TGTGCCAGCAGCCCGCAGGGGGACAGGGGCCACGAGCAGTACTTC.

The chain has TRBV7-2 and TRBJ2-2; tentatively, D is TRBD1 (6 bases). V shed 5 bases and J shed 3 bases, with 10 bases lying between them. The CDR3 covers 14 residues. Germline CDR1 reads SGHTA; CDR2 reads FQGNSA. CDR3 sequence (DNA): TGTGCCAGCAGCACCGGACAGCACACCGGGGAGCTGTTTTTT. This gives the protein CASSTGQHTGELFF. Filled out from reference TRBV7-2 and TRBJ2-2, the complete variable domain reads GAGVSQSPSNKVTEKGKDVELRCDPISGHTALYWYRQSLGQGLEFLIYFQGNSAPDKSGLPSDRFSAERTGGSVSTLTIQRTQQEDSAVYLCASSTGQHTGELFFGEGSRLTVL.

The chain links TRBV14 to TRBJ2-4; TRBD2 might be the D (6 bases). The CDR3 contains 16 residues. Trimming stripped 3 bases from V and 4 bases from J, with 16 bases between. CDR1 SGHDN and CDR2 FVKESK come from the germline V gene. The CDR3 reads CASSQKGLKSKNIQYF. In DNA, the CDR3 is TGTGCCAGCAGCCAGAAGGGACTGAAAAGTAAAAACATTCAGTACTTC. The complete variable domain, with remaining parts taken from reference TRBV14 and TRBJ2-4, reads EAGVTQFPSHSVIEKGQTVTLRCDPISGHDNLYWYRRVMGKEIKFLLHFVKESKQDESGMPNNRFLAERTGGTYSTLKVQPAELEDSGVYFCASSQKGLKSKNIQYFGAGTRLSVL.

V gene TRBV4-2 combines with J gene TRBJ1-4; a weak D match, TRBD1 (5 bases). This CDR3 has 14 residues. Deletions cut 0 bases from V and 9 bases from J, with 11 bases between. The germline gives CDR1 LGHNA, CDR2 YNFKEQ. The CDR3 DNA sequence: TGTGCCAGCAGCCAAGATGGGGGGAGTCAAAAACTGTTTTTT. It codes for CASSQDGGSQKLFF.